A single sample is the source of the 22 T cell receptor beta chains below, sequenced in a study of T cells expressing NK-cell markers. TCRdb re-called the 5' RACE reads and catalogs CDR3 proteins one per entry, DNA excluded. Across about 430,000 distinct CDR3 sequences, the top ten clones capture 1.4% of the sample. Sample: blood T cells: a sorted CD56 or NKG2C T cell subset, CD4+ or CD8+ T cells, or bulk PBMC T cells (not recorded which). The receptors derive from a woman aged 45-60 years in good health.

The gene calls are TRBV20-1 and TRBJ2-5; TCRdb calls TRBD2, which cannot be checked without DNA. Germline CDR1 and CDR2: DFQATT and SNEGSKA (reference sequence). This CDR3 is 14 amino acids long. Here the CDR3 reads CSALSGERWETQYF.

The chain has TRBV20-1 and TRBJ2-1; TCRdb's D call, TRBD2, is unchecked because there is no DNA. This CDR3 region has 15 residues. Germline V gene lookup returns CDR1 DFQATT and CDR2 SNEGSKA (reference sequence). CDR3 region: CSARVPAQQYNEQFF.

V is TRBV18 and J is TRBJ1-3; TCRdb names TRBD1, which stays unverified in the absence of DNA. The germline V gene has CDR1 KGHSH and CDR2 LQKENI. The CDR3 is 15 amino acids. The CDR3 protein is CASSARTVFGNTIYF.

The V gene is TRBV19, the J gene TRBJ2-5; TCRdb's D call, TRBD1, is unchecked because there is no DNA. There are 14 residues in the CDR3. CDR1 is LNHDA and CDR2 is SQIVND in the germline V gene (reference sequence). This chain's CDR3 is CASGLRGAPETQYF. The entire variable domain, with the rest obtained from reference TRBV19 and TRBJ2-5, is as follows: DGGITQSPKYLFRKEGQNVTLSCEQNLNHDAMYWYRQDPGQGLRLIYYSQIVNDFQKGDIAEGYSVSREKKESFPLTVTSAQKNPTAFYLCASGLRGAPETQYFGPGTRLLVL.

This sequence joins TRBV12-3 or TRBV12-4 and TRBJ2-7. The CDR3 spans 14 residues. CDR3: CASRTFRRSYEQYF.

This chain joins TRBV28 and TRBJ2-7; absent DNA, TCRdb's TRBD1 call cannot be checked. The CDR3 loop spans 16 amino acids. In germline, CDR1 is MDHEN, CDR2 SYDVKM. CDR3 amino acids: CASSSPGAGVPWGQYF.

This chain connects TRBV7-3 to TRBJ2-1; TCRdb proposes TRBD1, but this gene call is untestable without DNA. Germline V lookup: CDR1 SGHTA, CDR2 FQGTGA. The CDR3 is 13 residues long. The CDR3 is CASSLFPRTEQFF. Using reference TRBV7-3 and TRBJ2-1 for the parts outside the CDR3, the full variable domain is GAGVSQTPSNKVTEKGKYVELRCDPISGHTALYWYRQSLGQGPEFLIYFQGTGAADDSGLPNDRFFAVRPEGSVSTLKIQRTERGDSAVYLCASSLFPRTEQFFGPGTRLTVL.

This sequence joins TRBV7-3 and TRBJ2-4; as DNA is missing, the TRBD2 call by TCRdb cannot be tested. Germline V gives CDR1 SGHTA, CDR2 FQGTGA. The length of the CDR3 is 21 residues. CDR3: CASSHTDLAGGAPLAKNIQYF. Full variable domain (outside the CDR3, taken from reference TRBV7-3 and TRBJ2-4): GAGVSQTPSNKVTEKGKYVELRCDPISGHTALYWYRQSLGQGPEFLIYFQGTGAADDSGLPNDRFFAVRPEGSVSTLKIQRTERGDSAVYLCASSHTDLAGGAPLAKNIQYFGAGTRLSVL.

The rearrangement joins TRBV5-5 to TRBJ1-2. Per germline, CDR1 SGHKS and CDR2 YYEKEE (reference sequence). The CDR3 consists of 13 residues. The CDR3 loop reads CASSLFGEVGYTF.

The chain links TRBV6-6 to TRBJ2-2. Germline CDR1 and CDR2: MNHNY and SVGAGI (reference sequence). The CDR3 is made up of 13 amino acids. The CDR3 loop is CASKASEAGELFF.

The CDR3 here is CASGLGLQPQHF. V usage is TRBV12-5 and J usage is TRBJ1-5. Germline V gives CDR1 LGHNT, CDR2 FRNRAP. This CDR3 is 12 amino acids long.

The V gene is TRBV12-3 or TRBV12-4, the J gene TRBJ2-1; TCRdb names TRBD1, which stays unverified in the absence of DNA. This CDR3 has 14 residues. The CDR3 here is CASSPGVSYNEQFF.

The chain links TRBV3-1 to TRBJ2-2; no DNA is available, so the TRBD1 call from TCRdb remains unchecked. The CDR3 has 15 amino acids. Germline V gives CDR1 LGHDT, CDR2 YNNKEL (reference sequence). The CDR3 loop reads CASSPLGQGAGELFF.

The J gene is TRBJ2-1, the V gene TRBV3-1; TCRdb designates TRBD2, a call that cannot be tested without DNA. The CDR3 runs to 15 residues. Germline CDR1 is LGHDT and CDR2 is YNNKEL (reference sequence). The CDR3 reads CASSHRGLAGVEQFF.

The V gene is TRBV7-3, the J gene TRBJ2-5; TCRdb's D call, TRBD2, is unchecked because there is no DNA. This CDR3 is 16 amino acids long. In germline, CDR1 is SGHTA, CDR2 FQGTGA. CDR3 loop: CASSLDSAAGGETQYF.

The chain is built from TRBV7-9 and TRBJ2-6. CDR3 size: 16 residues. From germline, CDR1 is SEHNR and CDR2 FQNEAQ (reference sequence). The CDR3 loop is CASSVLREPEANVLTF. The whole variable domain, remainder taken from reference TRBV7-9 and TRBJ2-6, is DTGVSQNPRHKITKRGQNVTFRCDPISEHNRLYWYRQTLGQGPEFLTYFQNEAQLEKSRLLSDRFSAERPKGSFSTLEIQRTEQGDSAMYLCASSVLREPEANVLTFGAGSRLTVL.

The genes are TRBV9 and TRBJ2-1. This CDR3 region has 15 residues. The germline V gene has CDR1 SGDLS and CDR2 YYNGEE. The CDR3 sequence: CASSVSGAPYNEQFF.

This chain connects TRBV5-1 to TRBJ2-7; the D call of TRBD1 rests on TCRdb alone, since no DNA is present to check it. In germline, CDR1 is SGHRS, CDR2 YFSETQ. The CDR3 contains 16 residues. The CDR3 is CASSLDTLDNAYEQYF.

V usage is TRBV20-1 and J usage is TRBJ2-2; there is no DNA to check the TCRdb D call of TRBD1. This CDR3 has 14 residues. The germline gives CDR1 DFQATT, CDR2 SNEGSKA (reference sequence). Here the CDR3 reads CSARQGVASGELFF.

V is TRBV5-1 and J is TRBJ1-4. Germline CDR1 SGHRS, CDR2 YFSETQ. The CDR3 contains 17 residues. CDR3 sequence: CASSLGRTGATNEKLFF. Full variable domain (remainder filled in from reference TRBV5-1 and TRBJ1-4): KAGVTQTPRYLIKTRGQQVTLSCSPISGHRSVSWYQQTPGQGLQFLFEYFSETQRNKGNFPGRFSGRQFSNSRSEMNVSTLELGDSALYLCASSLGRTGATNEKLFFGSGTQLSVL.

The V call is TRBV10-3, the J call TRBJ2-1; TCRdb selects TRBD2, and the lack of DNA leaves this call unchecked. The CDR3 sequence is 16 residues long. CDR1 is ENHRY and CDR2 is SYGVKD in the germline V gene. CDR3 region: CAISDPSVGSYNEQFF.

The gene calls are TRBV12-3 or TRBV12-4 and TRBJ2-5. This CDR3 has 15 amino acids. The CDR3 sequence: CASSPFGRIGETQYF.